What follows is one TCR beta chain and its context. Its specific antigen is unknown. One base away there is no much larger clone; base qualities are not given. TCR CDR3 regions were amplified from genomic DNA by multiplex PCR using the deep immunoSEQ assay. Extracted genomic DNA from each cell subset was distributed evenly across all wells of several immunoSEQ 96-well plates, and each plate was treated as a replicate. Each replicate PCR for sorted subsets received about 200 ng genomic DNA, equal to 28,000 or so T cell genomes. Purified libraries were quantified with a Qubit 3.0 fluorometer, sized on a Bioanalyzer 2100, and re-quantified with the KAPA Library Quantification kit. Every immunoSEQ 96-well plate was sequenced on a separate single-read 150-cycle Illumina NextSeq 550 flow cell. Concerning the study's data processing: The immunoSEQ output contained only junctional sequences without quality scores, so filtering could not match that applied to full-length reads. To assign V/J genes and CDR3, sequences were annotated against IMGT germline references using PyIR, a Python wrapper for IgBLAST v1.9. Reads with weak V/J assignments (E-value above 1e-6), missing CDR3, stop codons, out-of-frame junctions, or ambiguous translated residues were removed. V3J clonotypes were defined as sequences sharing an identical inferred V gene, J gene, and CDR3 amino acid sequence. Percentage overlap between repertoires was computed as shared unique clonotypes divided by the size of the smaller repertoire. Three approaches were used to assess repertoire richness: RTK rarefaction, the Chao1 estimator, and Recon v2.1 estimates of unobserved clonotypes. Generation probabilities were computed with OLGA for all TCRbeta clonotypes obtained by the gDNA method from a handful of donors. The immuneACCESS repertoire file appears here via TCRdb, limited to in-frame rearrangements. These files lack a portion of the clones; in checked studies, under half of the deficit traces to unresolved V genes, and the cause of the others is not known. D and trimming were read from the DNA, whereas the V and J calls and clone size are those reported in that table. This sample has about 2.4 million clones in its table, and roughly 93% of those were observed once. The biggest ten clones account for 0.36% of the sample.

This sample is drawn from a study of shared clonotypes between healthy human individuals (dated by TCRdb to the early 2020s). For the wider study: A few men and two women, aged 18 to 49 years, made up the cohort. Per donor, three plates each were used for CD4 naive and CD4 memory, two for CD8 naive, and one for CD8 memory. Libraries were prepared and TCR repertoires were sequenced by different laboratories using diverse techniques, in order to increase sequencing depth and limit assay-specific biases. Leukapheresis yielded between about 0.8 and 8.9 billion PBMCs per donor. To estimate repertoire size and how much clonotype sharing occurs between individuals, the study deeply sequenced the blood TCR repertoires of 4 to 6 healthy adults. On the study overall, not on this receptor specifically: Clonotypes shared by all four sorted-subset donors showed higher generation probabilities than non-shared clonotypes. Rarefaction of sorted-subset datasets indicated incomplete sequencing despite the large sequencing depth. Sampling was restricted to blood, and TCR repertoires in tissues likely differ from the TCR repertoires found in blood. Naive subsets generally had larger estimated clonotype richness than memory subsets. Sharing across four donors was observed for about 5% of naive CD4, less than 4% of naive CD8, 2.3% of memory CD4, and around 0.42% of memory CD8 clonotypes. The genetic and exposure-history diversity represented was limited by the small number of donors. Pairwise subsampling led to the expectation that sequencing depth would affect the degree of clonotype sharing among donors.

Taken from the germline V gene (reference sequence), the CDR1 and CDR2 loops are SEHNR and FQNEAQ. There are 14 amino acids in the CDR3, from cysteine to phenylalanine inclusive. The read is trimmed to its CDR3 DNA, 42 bases read in frame from base 1. V is clipped by 3 bases and J by 3 bases, and the sequence between their germline boundaries is 12 bases long. Healthy HIV-negative adults with no recently reported acute infections or vaccinations were included as donors. Every donor was a Caucasian adult residing in Nashville, Tennessee, USA. CD4+ T cells were enriched by magnetic negative selection, after which naive cells were positively selected on CD45RA and the negative fraction was taken as the memory subset. After blood collection by leukapheresis, PBMCs were isolated using Ficoll-Histopaque density gradient centrifugation and then cryopreserved in the vapor phase of liquid nitrogen. Analytical flow cytometry was used to check the purity and quantity of each magnetically sorted T cell population. Each sorted fraction had its genomic DNA isolated and then quantified by UV absorbance on a Nanodrop 2000c.

Material for sequencing was naive CD4+ T cells from PBMCs. The sample's cell subset or site label, decoded: CD45RA+ positively selected. Rearrangement joined TRBV7-9 to TRBJ2-7, with no D gene named confidently. The TCR sequence derives from a man aged 18 to 35 in good health. Some clones in this sample may be carry-over from other donors' samples. The CDR3: CASSFTASNYEQYF. The nucleotide sequence is given as TGTGCCAGCAGCTTCACGGCCTCTAACTACGAGCAGTACTTC. The CDR3, completed at both ends by the reference TRBV7-9 and TRBJ2-7 genes, gives the full variable domain DTGVSQNPRHKITKRGQNVTFRCDPISEHNRLYWYRQTLGQGPEFLTYFQNEAQLEKSRLLSDRFSAERPKGSFSTLEIQRTEQGDSAMYLCASSFTASNYEQYFGPGTRLTVT.